The 9 T cell receptor beta chains below come from one sample, sequenced in a study of blood T cell repertoires in COVID-19. Clones were read by immunoSEQ multiplex PCR, and TCRdb kept only the in-frame ones, dropping some. Here the sample spans 150,000 or so clones, 65% to 85% being singletons. The material sequenced was peripheral blood. These receptors originate from a man aged 60-69 years with active or convalescent COVID-19.

V is TRBV3-1 (or the pseudogene TRBV3-2) and J is TRBJ1-1; no definite D call. CDR3 length equals 14 residues. Trimming took 4 bases from V and 0 from J, leaving 9 bases between them. Looked up from germline, CDR1 is LGHDT and CDR2 is YNNKEL (reference sequence). The CDR3 DNA is TGTGCCAGCAGCCCCCGACACATGAACACTGAAGCTTTCTTT. Translated: CASSPRHMNTEAFF.

The V call is TRBV18, the J call TRBJ1-1; D may be TRBD1 (6 bases). Germline V gene data show CDR1 as KGHSH and CDR2 as LQKENI. Trimming stripped 1 base from V and 1 base from J, with 7 bases between. This CDR3 is 14 amino acids long. CDR3 loop: CASSPRDKNTEAFF. CDR3 in DNA: TGTGCCAGCTCACCACGGGACAAGAACACTGAAGCTTTCTTT.

The chain employs TRBV18 and TRBJ1-3; D gene ambiguous. The CDR3 consists of 15 residues. V lost 2 bases and J 3 bases, leaving 11 bases between the germline ends. Germline V gene data show CDR1 as KGHSH and CDR2 as LQKENI. CDR3 loop: CASSPTAGSGNTIYF. The CDR3 DNA is TGTGCCAGCTCACCAACGGCAGGTAGTGGAAACACCATATATTTT.

The gene calls are TRBV4-2 and TRBJ1-5; a possible D gene is TRBD1 (5 bases). The V gene's germline CDR1 is LGHNA and CDR2 YNFKEQ. Trimming removed 0 bases at V and 7 bases at J, with 13 bases between. This CDR3 is built from 15 residues. The CDR3 region has the DNA TGTGCCAGCAGCCAAGATTGGGGGGGTGGGCAGCCCCAGCATTTT. Translated, it gives CASSQDWGGGQPQHF.

This chain uses TRBV5-6 with TRBJ2-7, with D possibly being TRBD2 (5 bases). Per the germline V gene, CDR1 is SGHDT and CDR2 is YYEEEE. V was clipped by 4 bases and J by 3 bases, with 14 bases between them. This CDR3 is built from 14 residues. The CDR3 sequence is CASSPWAGGYEQYF. In DNA, the CDR3 is TGTGCCAGCAGCCCCTGGGCGGGCGGCTACGAGCAGTACTTC.

J is TRBJ1-4 and V is TRBV2; weak D call: TRBD1 (5 bases). The CDR3 runs to 15 residues. The V and J ends lost 6 bases and 8 bases respectively, with 19 bases between them. Germline CDR1 SNHLY, CDR2 FYNNEI. The CDR3 coding sequence is TGTGCCAGCAGCCGGGGGGGTAAATCTGGCGAAAAACTGTTTTTT. Translated, it gives CASSRGGKSGEKLFF. The complete variable domain, with remaining parts taken from reference TRBV2 and TRBJ1-4, reads EPEVTQTPSHQVTQMGQEVILRCVPISNHLYFYWYRQILGQKVEFLVSFYNNEISEKSEIFDDQFSVERPDGSNFTLKIRSTKLEDSAMYFCASSRGGKSGEKLFFGSGTQLSVL.

In DNA, the CDR3 is TGTGCCAGCAGCTTAGGTGGGACTAGCGGCTACAATGAGCAGTTCTTC. Translation gives CASSLGGTSGYNEQFF. The V and J genes are TRBV11-2 and TRBJ2-1; 11 bases are shared with TRBD2. The CDR3 covers 16 residues. From germline, CDR1 is SGHAT and CDR2 FQNNGV. V gave up 1 base and J gave up 3 bases; unmatched junction bases: 2.

The V call is TRBV7-3, the J call TRBJ2-5, with 10 bases matching TRBD2. The germline CDR1 and CDR2 sequences are SGHTA and FQGTGA. J was trimmed by 5 bases and V by 0 bases; bases with no gene match: 6. The CDR3 covers 16 residues. CDR3 sequence reads: CASSLTSGRAQETQYF. The CDR3, as DNA: TGTGCCAGCAGCTTAACGAGCGGGAGGGCCCAGGAGACCCAGTACTTC. The full variable domain, rest sourced from reference TRBV7-3 and TRBJ2-5, is GAGVSQTPSNKVTEKGKYVELRCDPISGHTALYWYRQSLGQGPEFLIYFQGTGAADDSGLPNDRFFAVRPEGSVSTLKIQRTERGDSAVYLCASSLTSGRAQETQYFGPGTRLLVL.

This chain connects TRBV5-5 to TRBJ2-1; 8 nucleotides agree with TRBD2. CDR1 is SGHKS and CDR2 is YYEKEE in the germline V gene (reference sequence). The CDR3 spans 20 residues. After removal of 4 bases from V and 3 bases from J, the junction contained 21 bases not matched to a gene. The CDR3 here is CASSPQSPGLVGRDYNEQFF. CDR3 in DNA: TGTGCCAGCAGCCCTCAAAGTCCGGGACTAGTCGGGAGAGACTACAATGAGCAGTTCTTC. The full variable domain, completed using reference TRBV5-5 and TRBJ2-1, is DAGVTQSPTHLIKTRGQQVTLRCSPISGHKSVSWYQQVLGQGPQFIFQYYEKEERGRGNFPDRFSARQFPNYSSELNVNALLLGDSALYLCASSPQSPGLVGRDYNEQFFGPGTRLTVL.